What follows are 2 T cell receptor beta chains derived from one specimen sequenced in a study of T cells in Graves' hyperthyroidism and ophthalmopathy. RNA transcripts provided the source from which TCR beta CDR3 regions were amplified. TCR CDR3 regions were first amplified by RT-PCR with HTBI primers. TCRdb reprocessed the multiplex PCR reads via MiXCR and lists one record per CDR3 protein. In the table there are a few hundred thousand distinct CDR3 sequences, more than 15% of which are singletons. Sequenced material: blood. Receptor source: a woman younger than 30 with Graves' hyperthyroidism that later progressed to Graves' ophthalmopathy.

This clonotype was detected many times. The chain carries TRBV28 and TRBJ2-3, with D tentatively TRBD2 (6 bases). The germline V and J ends were trimmed by 4 bases and 2 bases, with 25 bases remaining between them. The germline V gene has CDR1 MDHEN and CDR2 SYDVKM. CDR3 length equals 19 residues. CDR3 in amino acids: CASSSELAPFNRFTDTQYF. The CDR3, as DNA: TGTGCCAGCAGTTCCGAACTAGCCCCCTTTAATCGGTTCACAGATACGCAGTATTTT.

This clonotype appeared a few times. J is TRBJ2-1 and V is TRBV5-4, with a possible D match to TRBD2 (6 bases). Germline CDR1 SGHNT, CDR2 YYREEE (reference sequence). The V and J ends lost 4 bases and 6 bases respectively, with 17 bases between them. The CDR3 loop spans 15 amino acids. The CDR3 DNA reads TGTGCCAGCAGCCCGCGGGAATTTAAGGTCAATGAGCAGTTCTTC. Translated, it gives CASSPREFKVNEQFF.